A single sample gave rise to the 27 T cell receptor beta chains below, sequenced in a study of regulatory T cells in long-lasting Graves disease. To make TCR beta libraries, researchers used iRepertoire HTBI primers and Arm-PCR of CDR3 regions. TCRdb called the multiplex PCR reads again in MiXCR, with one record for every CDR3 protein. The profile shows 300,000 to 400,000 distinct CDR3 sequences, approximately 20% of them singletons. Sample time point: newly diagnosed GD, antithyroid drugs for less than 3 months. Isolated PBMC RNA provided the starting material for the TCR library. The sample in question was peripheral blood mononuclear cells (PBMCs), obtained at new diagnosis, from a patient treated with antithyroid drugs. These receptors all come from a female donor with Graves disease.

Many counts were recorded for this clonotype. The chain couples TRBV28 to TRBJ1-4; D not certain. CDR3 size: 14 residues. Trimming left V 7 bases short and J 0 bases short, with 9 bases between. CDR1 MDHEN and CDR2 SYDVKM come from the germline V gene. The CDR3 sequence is CASKLSPTNEKLFF. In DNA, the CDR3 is TGTGCCAGCAAACTCAGCCCAACTAATGAAAAACTGTTTTTT.

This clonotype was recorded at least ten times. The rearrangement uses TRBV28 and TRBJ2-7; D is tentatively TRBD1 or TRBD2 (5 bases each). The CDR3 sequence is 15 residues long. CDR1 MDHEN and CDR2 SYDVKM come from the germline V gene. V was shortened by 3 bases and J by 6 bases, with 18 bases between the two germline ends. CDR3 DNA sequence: TGTGCCAGCAGTTTGACTCCGGGACGACTCCCCGAGCAGTACTTC. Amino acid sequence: CASSLTPGRLPEQYF.

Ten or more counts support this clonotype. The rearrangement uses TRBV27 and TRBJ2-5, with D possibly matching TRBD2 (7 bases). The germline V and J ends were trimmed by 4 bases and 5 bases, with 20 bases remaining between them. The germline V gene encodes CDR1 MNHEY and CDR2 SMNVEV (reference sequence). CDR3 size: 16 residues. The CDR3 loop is CASSYLRGGGWETQYF. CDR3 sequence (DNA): TGTGCCAGCAGTTACCTTCGGGGAGGGGGTTGGGAGACCCAGTACTTC.

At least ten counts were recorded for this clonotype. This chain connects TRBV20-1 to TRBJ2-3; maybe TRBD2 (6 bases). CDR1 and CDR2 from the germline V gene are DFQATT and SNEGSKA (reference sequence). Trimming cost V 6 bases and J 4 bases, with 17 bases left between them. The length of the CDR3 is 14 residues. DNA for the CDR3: TGCAGTGCCGAGGAGGGCCAGTTCCCAGATACGCAGTATTTT. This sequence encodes CSAEEGQFPDTQYF.

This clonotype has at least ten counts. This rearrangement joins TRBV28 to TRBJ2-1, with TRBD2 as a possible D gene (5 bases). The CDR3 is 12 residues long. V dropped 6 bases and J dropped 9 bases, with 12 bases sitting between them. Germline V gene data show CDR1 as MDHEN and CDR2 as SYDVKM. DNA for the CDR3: TGTGCCAGCAGCCCTCCCCGGGGTGAGCAGTTCTTC. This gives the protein CASSPPRGEQFF.

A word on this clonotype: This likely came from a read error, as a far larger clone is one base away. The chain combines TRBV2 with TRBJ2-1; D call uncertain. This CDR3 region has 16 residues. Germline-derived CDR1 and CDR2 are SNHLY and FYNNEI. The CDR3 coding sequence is TGTGCCAGCAGTGAAAGTTCTGGGATTATCAAAGAGACCCAGTGCTTC. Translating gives CASSESSGIIKETQCF.

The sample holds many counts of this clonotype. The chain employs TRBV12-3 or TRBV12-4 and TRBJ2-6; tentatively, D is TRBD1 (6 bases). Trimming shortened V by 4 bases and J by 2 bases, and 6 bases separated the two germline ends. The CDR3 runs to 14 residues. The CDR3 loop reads CASSYRAGANVLTF. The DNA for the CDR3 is TGTGCCAGCAGTTACAGGGCTGGGGCCAACGTCCTGACTTTC.

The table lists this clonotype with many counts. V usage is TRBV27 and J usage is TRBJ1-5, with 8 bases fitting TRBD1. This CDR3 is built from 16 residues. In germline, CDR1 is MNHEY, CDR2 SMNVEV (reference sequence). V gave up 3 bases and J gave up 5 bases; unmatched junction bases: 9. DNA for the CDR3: TGTGCCAGCAGTTTTAGCGGACAGGGTGTTGATCAGCCCCAGCATTTT. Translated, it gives CASSFSGQGVDQPQHF.

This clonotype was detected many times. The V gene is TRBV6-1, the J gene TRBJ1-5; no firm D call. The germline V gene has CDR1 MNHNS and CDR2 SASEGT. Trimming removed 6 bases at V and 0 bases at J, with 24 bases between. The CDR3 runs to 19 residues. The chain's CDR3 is CASSPSSGSRSVSNQPQHF. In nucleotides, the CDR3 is TGTGCCAGCAGCCCTAGCAGTGGGTCCAGGTCGGTTAGCAATCAGCCCCAGCATTTT.

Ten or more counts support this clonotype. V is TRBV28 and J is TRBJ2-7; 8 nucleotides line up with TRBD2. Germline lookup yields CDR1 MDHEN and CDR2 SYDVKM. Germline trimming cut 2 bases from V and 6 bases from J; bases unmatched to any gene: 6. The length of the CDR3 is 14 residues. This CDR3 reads CASSLTGGPIEQYF. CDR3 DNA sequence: TGTGCCAGCAGTTTAACGGGAGGGCCTATCGAGCAGTACTTC.

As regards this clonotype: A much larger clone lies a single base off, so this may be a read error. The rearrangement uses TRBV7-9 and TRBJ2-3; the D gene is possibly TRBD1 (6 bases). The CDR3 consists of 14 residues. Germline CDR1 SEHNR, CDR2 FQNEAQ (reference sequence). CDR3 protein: CASSFLQGGDTQYF. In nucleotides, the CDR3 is TGCGCCAGCAGCTTTTTACAGGGTGGAGATACGCAGTATTTT.

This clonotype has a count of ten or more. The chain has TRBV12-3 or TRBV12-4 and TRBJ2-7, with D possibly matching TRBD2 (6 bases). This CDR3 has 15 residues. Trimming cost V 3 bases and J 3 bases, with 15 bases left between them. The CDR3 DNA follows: TGTGCCAGCAGTTTGGAGGGGCCGAGGGGCTACGAGCAGTACTTC. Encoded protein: CASSLEGPRGYEQYF.

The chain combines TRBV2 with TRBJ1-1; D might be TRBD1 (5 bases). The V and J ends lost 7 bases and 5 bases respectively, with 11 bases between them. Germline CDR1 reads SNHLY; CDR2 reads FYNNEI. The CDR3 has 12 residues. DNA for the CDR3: TGTGCCAGCACGCCAGGGAATACTGAAGCTTTCTTT. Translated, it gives CASTPGNTEAFF.

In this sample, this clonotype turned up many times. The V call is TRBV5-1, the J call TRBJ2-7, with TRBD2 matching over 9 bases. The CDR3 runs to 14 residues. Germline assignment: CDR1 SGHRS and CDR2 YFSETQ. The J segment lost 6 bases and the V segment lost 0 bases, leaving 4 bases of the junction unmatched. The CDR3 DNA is TGCGCCAGCAGCTTGGCAGCGGGAGGATCCGAGCAGTACTTC. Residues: CASSLAAGGSEQYF.

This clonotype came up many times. The CDR3 loop reads CASSLEVGASTEAFF. The CDR3 coding sequence is TGTGCCAGCAGTCTAGAGGTGGGGGCGAGCACTGAAGCTTTCTTT. The chain has TRBV12-3 or TRBV12-4 and TRBJ1-1; tentatively, D is TRBD1 (6 bases). The CDR3 covers 15 residues. V lost 5 bases and J 4 bases, leaving 17 bases between the germline ends.

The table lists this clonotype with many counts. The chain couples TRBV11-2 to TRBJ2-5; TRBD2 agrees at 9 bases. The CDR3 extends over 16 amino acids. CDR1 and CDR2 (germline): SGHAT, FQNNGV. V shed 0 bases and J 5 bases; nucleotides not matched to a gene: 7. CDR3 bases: TGTGCCAGCAGCTTAGAAAGCGGGAGGACCCGGGAGACCCAGTACTTC. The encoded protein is CASSLESGRTRETQYF.

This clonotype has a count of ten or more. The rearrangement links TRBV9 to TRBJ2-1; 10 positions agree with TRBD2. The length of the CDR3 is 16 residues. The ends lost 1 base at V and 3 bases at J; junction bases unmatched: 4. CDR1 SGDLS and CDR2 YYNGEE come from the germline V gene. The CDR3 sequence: CASSVNPSGSYNEQFF. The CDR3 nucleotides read TGTGCCAGCAGCGTAAACCCTAGCGGGAGCTACAATGAGCAGTTCTTC. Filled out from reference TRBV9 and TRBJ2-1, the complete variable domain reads DSGVTQTPKHLITATGQRVTLRCSPRSGDLSVYWYQQSLDQGLQFLIQYYNGEERAKGNILERFSAQQFPDLHSELNLSSLELGDSALYFCASSVNPSGSYNEQFFGPGTRLTVL.

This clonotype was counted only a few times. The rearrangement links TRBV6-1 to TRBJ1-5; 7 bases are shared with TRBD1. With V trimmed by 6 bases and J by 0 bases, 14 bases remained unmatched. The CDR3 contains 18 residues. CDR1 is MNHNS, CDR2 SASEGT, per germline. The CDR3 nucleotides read TGTGCCAGCAGCAAAACAGGGGCCTTGGGGTATAGCAATCAGCCCCAGCATTTT. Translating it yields CASSKTGALGYSNQPQHF.

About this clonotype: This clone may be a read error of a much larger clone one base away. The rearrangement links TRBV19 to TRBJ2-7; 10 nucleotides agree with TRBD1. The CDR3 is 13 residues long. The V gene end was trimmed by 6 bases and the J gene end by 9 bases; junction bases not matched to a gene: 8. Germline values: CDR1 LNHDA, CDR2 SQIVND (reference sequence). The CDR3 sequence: CASRGQGSDGQYF. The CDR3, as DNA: TGTGCCAGTAGGGGACAGGGGAGCGACGGGCAGTACTTC.

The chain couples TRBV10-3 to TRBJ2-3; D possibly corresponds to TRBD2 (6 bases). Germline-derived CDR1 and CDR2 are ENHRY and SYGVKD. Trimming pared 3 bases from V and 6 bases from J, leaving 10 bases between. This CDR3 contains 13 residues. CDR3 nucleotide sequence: TGTGCCATCAGTGACCGCCGGGAGGATACGCAGTATTTT. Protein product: CAISDRREDTQYF.

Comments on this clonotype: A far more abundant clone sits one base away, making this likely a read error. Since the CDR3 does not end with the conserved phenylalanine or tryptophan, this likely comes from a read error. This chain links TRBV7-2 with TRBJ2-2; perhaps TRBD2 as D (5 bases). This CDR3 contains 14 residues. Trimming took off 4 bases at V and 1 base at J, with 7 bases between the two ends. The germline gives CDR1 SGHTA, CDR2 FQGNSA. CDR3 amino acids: CASSSRGNTGELFL. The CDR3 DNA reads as TGTGCCAGCAGCTCTCGGGGGAACACCGGGGAGCTGTTTCTT.

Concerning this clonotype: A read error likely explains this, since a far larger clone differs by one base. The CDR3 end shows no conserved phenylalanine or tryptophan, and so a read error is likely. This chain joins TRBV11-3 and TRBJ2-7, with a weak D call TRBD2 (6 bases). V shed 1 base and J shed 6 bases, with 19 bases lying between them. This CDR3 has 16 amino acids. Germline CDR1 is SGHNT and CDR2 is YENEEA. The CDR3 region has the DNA TGTGCCAGCAGCTTAGCAACAGGAGGGAGTATAGGCGAGCAGTACCTC. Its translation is CASSLATGGSIGEQYL.

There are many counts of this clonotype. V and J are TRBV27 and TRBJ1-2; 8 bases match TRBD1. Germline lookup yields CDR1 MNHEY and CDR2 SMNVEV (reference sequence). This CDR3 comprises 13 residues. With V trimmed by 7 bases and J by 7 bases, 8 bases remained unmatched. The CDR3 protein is CASTRTGSGGYTF. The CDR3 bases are TGTGCCAGCACCAGGACAGGGTCGGGTGGCTACACCTTC.

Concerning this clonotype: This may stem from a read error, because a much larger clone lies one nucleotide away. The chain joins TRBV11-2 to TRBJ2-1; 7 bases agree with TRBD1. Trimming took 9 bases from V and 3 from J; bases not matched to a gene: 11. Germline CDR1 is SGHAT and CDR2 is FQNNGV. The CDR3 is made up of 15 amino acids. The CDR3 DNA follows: TGTGCCAGTAGCCTACAGGGGTTAATCTACAATGAGCAGTTCTTC. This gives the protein CASSLQGLIYNEQFF.

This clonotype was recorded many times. CDR3: CASSPRGRDTQYF. CDR3 DNA sequence: TGTGCCAGCTCCCCACGTGGGCGAGATACGCAGTATTTT. The chain couples TRBV2 to TRBJ2-3; D ambiguous. The CDR3 totals 13 residues. Germline-derived CDR1 and CDR2 are SNHLY and FYNNEI. V was clipped by 8 bases and J by 5 bases, with 14 bases between them.

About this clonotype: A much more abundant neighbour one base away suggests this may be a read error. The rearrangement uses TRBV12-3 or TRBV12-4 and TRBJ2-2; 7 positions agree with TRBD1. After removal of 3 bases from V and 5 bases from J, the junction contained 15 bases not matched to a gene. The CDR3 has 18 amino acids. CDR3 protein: CASSFDRASLGWTGELFF. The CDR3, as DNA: TGTGCCAGCAGTTTTGACAGGGCTTCACTGGGATGGACCGGGGAGCTGTTTTTT.

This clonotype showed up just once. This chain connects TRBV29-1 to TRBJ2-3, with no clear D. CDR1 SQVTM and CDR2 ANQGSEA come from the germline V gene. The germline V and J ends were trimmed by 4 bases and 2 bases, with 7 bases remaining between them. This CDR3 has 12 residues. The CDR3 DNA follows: TGCAGCGTTGTAGACAACACAGATACGCAGTATTTT. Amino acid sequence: CSVVDNTDTQYF.